Shown below are 15 T cell receptor beta chains from a single sample sequenced in a study of cytomegalovirus exposure and HLA in healthy donors. The PCR used 60 Vbeta and 13 Jbeta primers. The table came from immunoSEQ multiplex PCR; TCRdb's copy has only in-frame clones and leaves some out. The table has about 170,000 clones, roughly three quarters seen once; the top ten hold roughly 7.1%. Sequenced: PBMCs. These receptors came from a man aged 40-49 years in good health and CMV-seropositive.

This clone was picked up a small number of times. The chain carries TRBV9 and TRBJ1-1, with a weak D call TRBD1 (6 bases). CDR3 length: 15 residues. Trimming took 3 bases from V and 5 from J, leaving 17 bases between them. Germline V gene sequence: CDR1 SGDLS, CDR2 YYNGEE. The CDR3 sequence is CASSAGGAGRTEAFF. CDR3 DNA: TGTGCCAGCAGCGCTGGGGGGGCAGGGAGGACTGAAGCTTTCTTT.

This clone was picked up a small number of times. This chain links TRBV9 with TRBJ1-2; D perhaps matches TRBD1 (6 bases). The CDR3 runs 16 residues. Trimming pared 4 bases from V and 6 bases from J, leaving 22 bases between. The germline V gene has CDR1 SGDLS and CDR2 YYNGEE. The chain's CDR3 is CASSPGVSPRKDGYTF. CDR3 sequence (DNA): TGTGCCAGCAGCCCAGGGGTCTCCCCCCGTAAGGATGGCTACACCTTC. The full variable domain, with the rest looked up from reference TRBV9 and TRBJ1-2, is DSGVTQTPKHLITATGQRVTLRCSPRSGDLSVYWYQQSLDQGLQFLIQYYNGEERAKGNILERFSAQQFPDLHSELNLSSLELGDSALYFCASSPGVSPRKDGYTFGSGTRLTVV.

The chain carries TRBV5-5 and TRBJ1-6; a weak D match, TRBD1 (5 bases). From germline, CDR1 is SGHKS and CDR2 YYEKEE (reference sequence). The CDR3 is 14 amino acids. V shed 0 bases and J shed 6 bases, with 7 bases lying between them. CDR3 nucleotide sequence: TGTGCCAGCAGCTTGGAGACAGTTAATTCACCCCTCCACTTT. Its translation is CASSLETVNSPLHF.

This clone was found a few times. The chain uses TRBV9 and TRBJ1-3; no clear D. The V end was cut by 0 bases, the J end by 3 bases, with 4 bases between. The germline gives CDR1 SGDLS, CDR2 YYNGEE. The length of the CDR3 is 13 residues. CDR3 loop: CASSVVDGNTIYF. DNA for the CDR3: TGTGCCAGCAGCGTAGTAGATGGAAACACCATATATTTT.

The chain joins TRBV19 to TRBJ1-6; 9 nucleotides match TRBD1. This CDR3 has 14 residues. Trimming cost V 6 bases and J 8 bases; bases outside gene matches: 5. Germline V gene data show CDR1 as LNHDA and CDR2 as SQIVND (reference sequence). CDR3: CASRPGQGYSPLHF. The CDR3 DNA follows: TGTGCCAGTAGACCCGGACAGGGGTATTCACCCCTCCACTTT.

The J gene is TRBJ2-7, the V gene TRBV4-2; 10 positions agree with TRBD2. V shed 0 bases, J shed 6 bases, and the junction held 11 bases outside the gene matches. The CDR3 totals 17 residues. Germline V gives CDR1 LGHNA, CDR2 YNFKEQ. The DNA of the CDR3 is TGTGCCAGCAGCCAAGAGGGTAGCGGGGGGCCTTCCCTCGAGCAGTACTTC. Its protein product is CASSQEGSGGPSLEQYF.

The genes are TRBV7-9 and TRBJ2-1, with TRBD2 as a possible D gene (7 bases). CDR3 length: 14 residues. V lost 0 bases to trimming and J lost 7 bases, with 10 bases between them. In germline, CDR1 is SEHNR, CDR2 FQNEAQ (reference sequence). Here the CDR3 reads CASSLAGGRNEQFF. For the CDR3, the DNA is TGTGCCAGCAGCTTAGCGGGGGGGCGGAATGAGCAGTTCTTC.

V usage is TRBV4-1 and J usage is TRBJ1-3, with TRBD1 identical over 9 bases. Germline trimming cut 0 bases from V and 8 bases from J; bases unmatched to any gene: 8. Germline V CDR1 and CDR2: MGHRA, YSYEKL. This CDR3 region has 16 residues. Written as DNA, the CDR3 is TGCGCCAGCAGCCAAGATCCCTCCGGACAGGGGTACACCATATATTTT. Translated: CASSQDPSGQGYTIYF.

The V call is TRBV28, the J call TRBJ1-1; TRBD1 is a possible D gene (6 bases). From germline, CDR1 is MDHEN and CDR2 SYDVKM. The V end lost 3 bases, the J end lost 6 bases, and 11 bases lay between the germline ends. This CDR3 has 13 amino acids. In DNA, the CDR3 is TGTGCCAGCAGTTTCGGGGGGCGGGCTGAAGCTTTCTTT. This translates into CASSFGGRAEAFF.

CDR3 in DNA: TGTGCCAGCAGCCGACAGGCAAAGGAAAACAATGAGCAGTTCTTC. Translation: CASSRQAKENNEQFF. The rearrangement joins TRBV9 to TRBJ2-1, with D possibly matching TRBD1 (6 bases). This CDR3 is 15 amino acids long. The ends were cut back, 4 bases at V and 5 bases at J, with 16 bases in the middle. Germline V lookup: CDR1 SGDLS, CDR2 YYNGEE. The variable domain in full, with the rest retrieved from reference TRBV9 and TRBJ2-1, is DSGVTQTPKHLITATGQRVTLRCSPRSGDLSVYWYQQSLDQGLQFLIQYYNGEERAKGNILERFSAQQFPDLHSELNLSSLELGDSALYFCASSRQAKENNEQFFGPGTRLTVL.

This chain connects TRBV11-2 to TRBJ1-2; the D gene is possibly TRBD1 (6 bases). The ends were cut back, 4 bases at V and 8 bases at J, with 26 bases in the middle. This CDR3 has 17 residues. Germline V gene data show CDR1 as SGHAT and CDR2 as FQNNGV. The CDR3 region has the DNA TGTGCCAGCAGCTCGTTACGTAGTGGCGACAGGCGAACGGGCTACACCTTC. It translates to CASSSLRSGDRRTGYTF.

The chain couples TRBV7-6 to TRBJ2-3; tentative D call: TRBD2 (5 bases). The V gene's germline CDR1 is SGHVS and CDR2 FNYEAQ. The CDR3 extends over 12 amino acids. The V end was cut by 5 bases, the J end by 5 bases, with 8 bases between. This CDR3 reads CASSRGLDTQYF. In DNA form, the CDR3 reads TGTGCCAGCAGCCGAGGGCTAGATACGCAGTATTTT. The entire variable domain, with the rest obtained from reference TRBV7-6 and TRBJ2-3, is as follows: GAGVSQSPRYKVTKRGQDVALRCDPISGHVSLYWYRQALGQGPEFLTYFNYEAQQDKSGLPNDRFSAERPEGSISTLTIQRTEQRDSAMYRCASSRGLDTQYFGPGTRLTVL.

This chain uses TRBV5-4 with TRBJ2-7; possible D gene TRBD1, 6 bases. Germline CDR1 and CDR2: SGHNT and YYREEE (reference sequence). The V gene lost 1 base and the J gene lost 3 bases, with 14 bases spanning the gap. The length of the CDR3 is 15 residues. The CDR3 coding sequence is TGTGCCAGCAGCTTGATAGGGGACATCTTCTACGAGCAGTACTTC. Translated, it gives CASSLIGDIFYEQYF.

The chain links TRBV29-1 to TRBJ2-7; 9 bases line up with TRBD1. The trim removed 3 bases at V and 2 bases at J, leaving 11 bases unmatched. Germline V gene data show CDR1 as SQVTM and CDR2 as ANQGSEA. The CDR3 is 16 amino acids. The DNA for the CDR3 is TGCAGCGTTGACGGGGGGCCCGGGACAGGGACCTACGAGCAGTACTTC. It encodes CSVDGGPGTGTYEQYF.

In this sample, this clone turned up a few times. J is TRBJ2-7 and V is TRBV9; possibly TRBD2 for D (5 bases). The germline V gene encodes CDR1 SGDLS and CDR2 YYNGEE. Trimming removed 0 bases from V and 6 bases from J, with 7 bases in between. This CDR3 contains 12 residues. The CDR3 nucleotides are TGTGCCAGCAGCGTAGTTGGAGGCGAGCAGTACTTC. Translated, it gives CASSVVGGEQYF. Full variable domain (outside the CDR3, taken from reference TRBV9 and TRBJ2-7): DSGVTQTPKHLITATGQRVTLRCSPRSGDLSVYWYQQSLDQGLQFLIQYYNGEERAKGNILERFSAQQFPDLHSELNLSSLELGDSALYFCASSVVGGEQYFGPGTRLTVT.